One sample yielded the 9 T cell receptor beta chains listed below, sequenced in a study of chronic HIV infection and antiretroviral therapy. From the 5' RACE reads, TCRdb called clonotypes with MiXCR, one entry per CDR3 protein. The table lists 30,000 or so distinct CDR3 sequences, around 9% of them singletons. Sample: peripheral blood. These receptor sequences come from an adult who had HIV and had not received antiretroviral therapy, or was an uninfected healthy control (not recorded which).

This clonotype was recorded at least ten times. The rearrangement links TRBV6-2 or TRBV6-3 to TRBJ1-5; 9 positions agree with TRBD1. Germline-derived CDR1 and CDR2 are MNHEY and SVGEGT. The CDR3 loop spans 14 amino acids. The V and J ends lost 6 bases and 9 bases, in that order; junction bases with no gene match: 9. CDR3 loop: CASRPGQGTTPQHF. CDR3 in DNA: TGTGCCAGCAGACCGGGACAGGGCACAACGCCCCAGCATTTT.

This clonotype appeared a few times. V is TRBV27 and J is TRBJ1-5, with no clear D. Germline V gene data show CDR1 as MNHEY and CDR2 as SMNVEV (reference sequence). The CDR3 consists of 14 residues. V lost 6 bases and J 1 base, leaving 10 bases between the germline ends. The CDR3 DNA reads TGTGCCAGCAGCCTTCTAGGGAGCAATCAGCCCCAGCATTTT. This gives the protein CASSLLGSNQPQHF.

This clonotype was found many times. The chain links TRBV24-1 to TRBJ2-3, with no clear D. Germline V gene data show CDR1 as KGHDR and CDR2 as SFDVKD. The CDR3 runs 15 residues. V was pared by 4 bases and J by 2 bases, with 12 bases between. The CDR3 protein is CATSDRSYDTDTQYF. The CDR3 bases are TGTGCCACCAGTGACCGAAGTTATGACACAGATACGCAGTATTTT.

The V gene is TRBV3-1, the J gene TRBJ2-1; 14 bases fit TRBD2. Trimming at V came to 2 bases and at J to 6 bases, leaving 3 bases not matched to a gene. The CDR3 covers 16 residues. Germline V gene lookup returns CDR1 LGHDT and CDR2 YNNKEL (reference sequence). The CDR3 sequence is CASSQPGTSGSNEQFF. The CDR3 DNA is TGTGCCAGCAGCCAACCCGGGACTAGCGGGAGCAATGAGCAGTTCTTC.

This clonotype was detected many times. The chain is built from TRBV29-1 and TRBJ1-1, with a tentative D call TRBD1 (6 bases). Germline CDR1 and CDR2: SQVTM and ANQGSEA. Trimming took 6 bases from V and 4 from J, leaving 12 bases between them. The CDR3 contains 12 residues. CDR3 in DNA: TGCAGCGTCGTTTACAGGGCCACTGAAGCTTTCTTT. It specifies CSVVYRATEAFF.

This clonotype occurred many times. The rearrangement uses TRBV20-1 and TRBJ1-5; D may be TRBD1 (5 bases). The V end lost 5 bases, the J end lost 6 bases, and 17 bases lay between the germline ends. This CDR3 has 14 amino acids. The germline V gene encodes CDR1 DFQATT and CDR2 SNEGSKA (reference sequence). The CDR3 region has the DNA TGCAGTGCTCACCCAAAATGGGGCGGTCAGCCCCAGCATTTT. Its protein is CSAHPKWGGQPQHF.

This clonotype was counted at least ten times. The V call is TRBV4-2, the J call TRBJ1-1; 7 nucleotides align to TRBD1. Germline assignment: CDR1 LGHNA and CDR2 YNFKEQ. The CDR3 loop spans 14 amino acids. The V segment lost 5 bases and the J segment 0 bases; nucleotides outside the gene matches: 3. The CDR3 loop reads CASSAGQLNTEAFF. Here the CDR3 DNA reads TGTGCCAGCAGCGCGGGACAGTTGAACACTGAAGCTTTCTTT.

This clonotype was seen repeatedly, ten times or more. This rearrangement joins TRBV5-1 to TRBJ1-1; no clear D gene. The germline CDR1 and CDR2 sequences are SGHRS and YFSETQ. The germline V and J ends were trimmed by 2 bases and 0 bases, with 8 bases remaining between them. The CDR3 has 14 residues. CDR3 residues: CASSLGNMNTEAFF. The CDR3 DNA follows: TGCGCCAGCAGCTTAGGGAATATGAACACTGAAGCTTTCTTT. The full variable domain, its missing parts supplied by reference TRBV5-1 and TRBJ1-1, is KAGVTQTPRYLIKTRGQQVTLSCSPISGHRSVSWYQQTPGQGLQFLFEYFSETQRNKGNFPGRFSGRQFSNSRSEMNVSTLELGDSALYLCASSLGNMNTEAFFGQGTRLTVV.

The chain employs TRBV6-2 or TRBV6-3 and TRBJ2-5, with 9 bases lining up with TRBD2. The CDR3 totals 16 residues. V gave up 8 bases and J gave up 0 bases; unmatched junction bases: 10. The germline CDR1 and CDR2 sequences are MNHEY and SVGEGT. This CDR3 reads CASLDFVAGDQETQYF. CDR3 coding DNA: TGTGCCAGCTTGGATTTTGTAGCGGGAGACCAAGAGACCCAGTACTTC.